This record concerns one T cell receptor (beta chain) sequence. The sample originates from a study of monozygotic twins with inflammatory bowel disease. Added by template switching were UMIs that each held a 6-nucleotide sample barcode. One entry per CDR3 protein, without DNA, is what TCRdb gives after re-calling the 5' RACE reads. Recorded for this sample: fewer than 400,000 distinct CDR3 sequences. Input material: blood. This clonotype was sampled from a human donor with ulcerative colitis or Crohn's disease, or a healthy co-twin of an affected twin (not recorded which).

This CDR3 reads CASSFPSGNQPQHF. The chain has TRBV28 and TRBJ1-5. The CDR3 length is 14 residues. Germline lookup yields CDR1 MDHEN and CDR2 SYDVKM.